This T cell receptor (beta chain) comes out of a study of glioma-infiltrating T cells after dendritic cell vaccination. General study findings and limits: Patients with more pretreatment TILs had longer time to progression and survival. Higher TCR clonality did not directly relate to longer survival. Few patients contributed both blood and tumor specimens.

As to this clone: Its antigen is not known.

Germline-derived CDR1 and CDR2 are MNHEY and SVGAGI. The CDR3 length is 15 residues. Repertoires were generated with immunoSEQ multiplex PCR, while TCRdb's copy carries only in-frame clones and drops some. This sample has 99,000 or so clones, with 80% found just once. Noted time point: after dendritic cell vaccination, including at tumor progression/relapse. The source of this sequence is a human donor with glioblastoma. This material consisted of blood, taken after dendritic cell vaccination. This sequence joins TRBV6-5 and TRBJ2-5; D is possibly TRBD1 (5 bases). The better agreement between TRBJ2-7 and the DNA end casts doubt on the J call. CDR3 in DNA: TGTGCCAGCAGCCGCCTCCCACAGGACCCGTACGAGCAGTACTTC. It yields the protein CASSRLPQDPYEQYF.